These 31 T cell receptor beta chains share one sample of origin, sequenced in a study of blood T cells in healthy people across ages (dated by TCRdb to between 2014 and 2017). Preparation of the library involved 5' RACE. The run used an Illumina HiSeq 2500. A second PCR of about 6 to 12 cycles was run with a J-beta primer mix and a sample-barcoded 5' primer. Starting from the raw public reads, TCRdb applied fastp trimming at Q25, assembled clones with MiXCR and retained in-frame beta chains. Each record represents a unique CDR3 protein, reported with the most common genes and DNA among its rows. Here the sample has about 1,400,000 distinct CDR3 sequences; 59% occur a single time. The ten top clones hold over 6.5% of the sample. Sequences were obtained from blood. The source of these receptors is a young man in good health.

V and J are TRBV4-1 and TRBJ2-5; D call uncertain. The ends were cut back, 1 base at V and 4 bases at J, with 16 bases in the middle. Looked up from germline, CDR1 is MGHRA and CDR2 is YSYEKL. The CDR3 length is 16 residues. The CDR3 reads CASSQGALAVVETQYF. The CDR3 DNA follows: TGCGCCAGCAGCCAAGGGGCCCTTGCTGTGGTAGAGACCCAGTACTTC.

The J gene is TRBJ2-7, the V gene TRBV6-2 or TRBV6-3, with 8 bases lining up with TRBD1. The CDR3 spans 17 residues. Unmatched junction bases numbered 9, after V lost 2 bases and J lost 0 bases. CDR1 is MNHEY and CDR2 is SVGEGT in the germline V gene. The chain's CDR3 is CASSYHLRTGSSYEQYF. The CDR3 region has the DNA TGTGCCAGCAGTTACCACCTCCGGACAGGGAGCTCCTACGAGCAGTACTTC.

This sequence joins TRBV5-4 and TRBJ2-1; TRBD1 aligns across 7 bases. CDR1 and CDR2 from the germline V gene are SGHNT and YYREEE (reference sequence). The ends lost 0 bases at V and 0 bases at J; junction bases unmatched: 6. The CDR3 extends over 17 amino acids. The DNA of the CDR3 is TGTGCCAGCAGCTTGGCCTTGACAGGGCACTCCTACAATGAGCAGTTCTTC. Translating it yields CASSLALTGHSYNEQFF.

The chain carries TRBV3-1 and TRBJ1-2, with 7 nucleotides matching TRBD1. The CDR3 consists of 14 residues. The germline gives CDR1 LGHDT, CDR2 YNNKEL (reference sequence). Trimming cost V 0 bases and J 10 bases; bases outside gene matches: 8. The DNA for the CDR3 is TGTGCCAGCAGCCAAGATATGACAGGGACCTACTACACCTTC. Its translation is CASSQDMTGTYYTF.

The chain links TRBV15 to TRBJ2-1; D may match TRBD1 or TRBD2 (7 bases each). Trimming stripped 4 bases from V and 6 bases from J, with 19 bases between. Per germline, CDR1 LNHNV and CDR2 YYDKDF (reference sequence). The CDR3 length is 16 residues. For the CDR3, the DNA is TGTGCCACCAGCATTGTGACAGGGAGGGATTTCAATGAGCAGTTCTTC. This codes for CATSIVTGRDFNEQFF.

The V gene is TRBV2, the J gene TRBJ2-1; 8 bases agree with TRBD2. The length of the CDR3 is 14 residues. V shed 7 bases and J 9 bases; nucleotides not matched to a gene: 11. Germline V CDR1 and CDR2: SNHLY, FYNNEI. The CDR3 sequence: CASTAGAGVGEQFF. The DNA for the CDR3 is TGTGCCAGCACCGCGGGAGCGGGGGTCGGTGAGCAGTTCTTC.

The sample holds a few counts of this clonotype. Written as DNA, the CDR3 is TGTGCCAGCAGTGAAGGACCGGAGGCCTATGGCTACACCTTC. The encoded protein is CASSEGPEAYGYTF. This chain joins TRBV25-1 and TRBJ1-2; D is ambiguous. The CDR3 spans 14 residues. V dropped 2 bases and J dropped 4 bases, with 11 bases sitting between them. Germline CDR1 and CDR2: MGHDK and SYGVNS.

This chain joins TRBV21-1 and TRBJ2-1. TRBV21-1 is deemed a pseudogene. CDR3 size: 18 residues. The CDR3 region has the DNA TGTGCCAGCAGCAAAGATGATCATAGGACGAGCTCCTACAATGAGCAGTTCTTC. Its protein is CASSKDDHRTSSYNEQFF.

The chain links TRBV4-1 to TRBJ2-3; the D is unclear. This CDR3 is 17 amino acids long. From germline, CDR1 is MGHRA and CDR2 YSYEKL. V shed 0 bases and J shed 0 bases, with 13 bases lying between them. As DNA, the CDR3 is TGCGCCAGCAGCCAAGATCTCGTTCTAAAAAGCACAGATACGCAGTATTTT. This encodes CASSQDLVLKSTDTQYF.

This clonotype was recorded a few times. The rearrangement uses TRBV7-2 and TRBJ2-3, with 11 bases fitting TRBD1. This CDR3 is built from 15 residues. V lost 5 bases and J lost 6; bases outside the gene matches: 7. Per the germline V gene, CDR1 is SGHTA and CDR2 is FQGNSA. DNA of the CDR3: TGTGCCAGCAGCGACCGGACAGGGGGCGCTGATACGCAGTATTTT. It translates to CASSDRTGGADTQYF.

V and J are TRBV7-9 and TRBJ2-2; TRBD2 aligns across 13 bases. Per germline, CDR1 SEHNR and CDR2 FQNEAQ (reference sequence). After removal of 6 bases from V and 5 bases from J, the junction contained 9 bases not matched to a gene. The CDR3 extends over 17 amino acids. CDR3 amino acids: CASRTGLAGERTGELFF. DNA for the CDR3: TGTGCCAGCAGGACAGGACTAGCGGGAGAAAGGACCGGGGAGCTGTTTTTT.

This clonotype was picked up a small number of times. The chain carries TRBV20-1 and TRBJ2-7, with D perhaps TRBD1 (5 bases). V was pared by 6 bases and J by 3 bases, with 21 bases between. This CDR3 has 15 amino acids. The germline gives CDR1 DFQATT, CDR2 SNEGSKA (reference sequence). CDR3 in DNA: TGCAGTGCCGACACCCCCGAGACAGCAAACTACGAGCAGTACTTC. Translation gives CSADTPETANYEQYF.

The gene calls are TRBV25-1 and TRBJ2-3; D is ambiguous. V gave up 2 bases and J gave up 3 bases, with 12 bases separating them. The CDR3 is made up of 15 amino acids. Germline V gene data show CDR1 as MGHDK and CDR2 as SYGVNS. CDR3 nucleotides: TGTGCCAGCAGTGAACGAGGAATGAGGACAGATACGCAGTATTTT. As protein: CASSERGMRTDTQYF.

This clonotype was seen more than once but under ten times. The CDR3, as DNA: TGCAGCGTTGTATGGGGCATTCAGTACTTC. This encodes CSVVWGIQYF. The V gene is TRBV29-1, the J gene TRBJ2-4; D ambiguous. CDR3 length: 10 residues. Germline V gene lookup returns CDR1 SQVTM and CDR2 ANQGSEA. V dropped 4 bases and J dropped 9 bases, with 7 bases sitting between them.

This clonotype was seen more than once but under ten times. The V call is TRBV7-2, the J call TRBJ2-4; TRBD2 aligns across 7 bases. The CDR3 length is 15 residues. The germline V gene has CDR1 SGHTA and CDR2 FQGNSA. V was pared by 5 bases and J by 6 bases, with 10 bases of the junction left unmatched. The DNA for the CDR3 is TGTGCCAGCAGCGACGGGAAAGGGAGGGGAAACATTCAGTACTTC. This codes for CASSDGKGRGNIQYF.

CDR3 amino acids: CAIGGPGTYEQYF. CDR3 sequence (DNA): TGTGCCATCGGAGGACCAGGGACCTACGAGCAGTACTTC. This sequence joins TRBV10-3 and TRBJ2-7; D may correspond to TRBD1 or TRBD2 (5 bases each). The V gene lost 8 bases and the J gene lost 2 bases, with 13 bases spanning the gap. Germline V CDR1 and CDR2: ENHRY, SYGVKD. The CDR3 has 13 residues.

This rearrangement joins TRBV20-1 to TRBJ2-5, with 7 bases matching TRBD2. Germline V gives CDR1 DFQATT, CDR2 SNEGSKA (reference sequence). The V segment lost 0 bases and the J segment 5 bases; nucleotides outside the gene matches: 6. The CDR3 sequence is 14 residues long. This CDR3 is CSARDLAGAETQYF. In DNA, the CDR3 is TGCAGTGCTAGAGATTTGGCGGGAGCCGAGACCCAGTACTTC.

About this clonotype: An end of the junction differs from the germline gene, which may be a read error. J is TRBJ2-3 and V is TRBV4-1; D might be TRBD1 or TRBD2, each matching 5 bases. Germline V gene data show CDR1 as MGHRA and CDR2 as YSYEKL. The CDR3 extends over 18 amino acids. The chain's CDR3 is CASSQAPVPQHRGDMQYF. For the CDR3, the DNA is TGCGCCAGCAGCCAAGCTCCCGTGCCCCAACACAGAGGGGATATGCAGTATTTT.

The V gene is TRBV5-1, the J gene TRBJ2-1, with D perhaps matching TRBD2 (6 bases). The CDR3 sequence is 15 residues long. Germline V lookup: CDR1 SGHRS, CDR2 YFSETQ. The ends were cut back, 4 bases at V and 10 bases at J, with 21 bases in the middle. DNA for the CDR3: TGCGCCAGCAGCCCGCAGGGAGGATTGCCTAGGGAGCAGTTCTTC. Its translation: CASSPQGGLPREQFF.

CDR3 in amino acids: CASSQEAFYEQYF. CDR3 DNA sequence: TGCGCCAGCAGCCAAGAGGCCTTCTACGAGCAGTACTTC. The V gene is TRBV4-3, the J gene TRBJ2-5; D remains unclear. TRBJ2-7 matches the DNA end more closely, so the J call is doubtful. CDR1 and CDR2 (germline): LGHNA, YSLEER. CDR3 size: 13 residues.

The chain recombines TRBV20-1 with TRBJ1-2; D call uncertain. The germline V gene encodes CDR1 DFQATT and CDR2 SNEGSKA (reference sequence). V gave up 6 bases and J gave up 2 bases, with 13 bases separating them. The CDR3 totals 13 residues. The DNA for the CDR3 is TGCAGTGCCCCAAGTGCGGAAAACTATGGCTACACCTTC. Its translation: CSAPSAENYGYTF.

This chain uses TRBV10-3 with TRBJ1-2; no definite D call. This CDR3 spans 12 amino acids. CDR1 is ENHRY, CDR2 SYGVKD, per germline. Deletions cut 10 bases from V and 5 bases from J, with 14 bases between. CDR3 region: CATAEGGYGYTF. In DNA, the CDR3 is TGTGCCACAGCCGAGGGTGGTTATGGCTACACCTTC.

About this clonotype itself: A junction boundary mismatches the germline segment, possibly from a read error. The genes are TRBV7-7 and TRBJ2-5; 10 bases map to TRBD2. The CDR3 loop spans 15 amino acids. The germline V gene encodes CDR1 SSHAT and CDR2 FNYEAQ (reference sequence). CDR3 sequence: CASSLVLAGDRTQYF. The CDR3 nucleotides are TGTGCTAGCAGCTTAGTCCTAGCGGGGGATCGGACCCAGTACTTC.

The chain joins TRBV5-5 to TRBJ2-5; 9 bases align to TRBD2. The CDR3 covers 17 residues. Per germline, CDR1 SGHKS and CDR2 YYEKEE (reference sequence). J gave up 11 bases and V 1 base, and 18 bases lay outside the gene matches. The CDR3 region has the DNA TGTGCCAGCAGCTTGAGAGACGGGACTAGCTTCGCACGGGAGCAGTACTTC. As protein: CASSLRDGTSFAREQYF.

The CDR3 spells CATSDEMRGSNTGELFF. The CDR3 region has the DNA TGTGCCACCAGTGATGAGATGCGGGGTTCGAACACCGGGGAGCTGTTTTTT. The rearrangement links TRBV24-1 to TRBJ2-2; TRBD2 might be the D (6 bases). The CDR3 consists of 17 residues. Germline V gene data show CDR1 as KGHDR and CDR2 as SFDVKD. Deletions cut 3 bases from V and 0 bases from J, with 13 bases between.

This clonotype has only a few counts. The chain joins TRBV6-6 to TRBJ1-5; D unclear. This CDR3 comprises 12 residues. CDR1 and CDR2 from the germline V gene are MNHNY and SVGAGI (reference sequence). CDR3 in amino acids: CAAGQGNQPQHF. The CDR3 region has the DNA TGTGCTGCCGGTCAAGGCAATCAGCCCCAGCATTTT.

The chain carries TRBV28 and TRBJ2-1; TRBD1 aligns across 9 bases. The CDR3 is made up of 15 amino acids. With V trimmed by 7 bases and J by 3 bases, 7 bases remained unmatched. From germline, CDR1 is MDHEN and CDR2 SYDVKM. CDR3 in DNA: TGTGCCAGCAAGCTCGACAGGGGGATCTACAATGAGCAGTTCTTC. It codes for CASKLDRGIYNEQFF.

The chain carries TRBV5-5 and TRBJ2-2; TRBD1 aligns across 8 bases. From germline, CDR1 is SGHKS and CDR2 YYEKEE (reference sequence). With V trimmed by 7 bases and J by 6 bases, 8 bases remained unmatched. The CDR3 loop spans 14 amino acids. This CDR3 is CASSRQTGAGELFF. The CDR3 nucleotides read TGTGCCAGCTCCCGACAGACAGGGGCCGGGGAGCTGTTTTTT. The variable domain in full, completed from reference TRBV5-5 and TRBJ2-2, reads DAGVTQSPTHLIKTRGQQVTLRCSPISGHKSVSWYQQVLGQGPQFIFQYYEKEERGRGNFPDRFSARQFPNYSSELNVNALLLGDSALYLCASSRQTGAGELFFGEGSRLTVL.

The CDR3 protein is CASSASTGGNSPLHF. CDR3 sequence (DNA): TGTGCCAGCAGTGCCTCGACAGGGGGGAATTCACCCCTCCACTTT. The V and J genes are TRBV6-4 and TRBJ1-6; 9 bases fit TRBD1. The CDR3 contains 15 residues. Per the germline V gene, CDR1 is MRHNA and CDR2 is SNTAGT. The V segment lost 4 bases and the J segment 7 bases; nucleotides outside the gene matches: 5.

This clonotype has just a few counts. J is TRBJ1-1 and V is TRBV4-3, with TRBD1 as a possible D gene (5 bases). Deletions cut 0 bases from V and 1 base from J, with 9 bases between. The germline V gene has CDR1 LGHNA and CDR2 YSLEER. The CDR3 runs to 15 residues. The CDR3 here is CASSQDSGGNTEAFF. The CDR3 region has the DNA TGCGCCAGCAGCCAAGATTCTGGGGGGAACACTGAAGCTTTCTTT.

In its sample, this clonotype was seen a few times. The chain recombines TRBV29-1 with TRBJ2-3; D may correspond to TRBD1 or TRBD2 (5 bases each). The CDR3 is made up of 14 amino acids. The V end lost 7 bases, the J end lost 0 bases, and 14 bases lay between the germline ends. The germline gives CDR1 SQVTM, CDR2 ANQGSEA. CDR3 DNA: TGCAGCGGGGACCCTAGCTTAAGCACAGATACGCAGTATTTT. This translates into CSGDPSLSTDTQYF.